This section outlines one T cell receptor (beta chain) sequence together with its context. Per germline, CDR1 SGHVS and CDR2 FQNEAQ. The V end was cut by 4 bases, the J end by 6 bases, with 17 bases between. The CDR3 loop spans 15 amino acids. This specimen belongs to a study of blood T cell repertoires in COVID-19. The data were produced by immunoSEQ multiplex PCR, yet TCRdb's version contains in-frame clones alone and is incomplete. The sample lists 270,000 or so clones; under 90% were seen once. The sequenced sample was peripheral blood. This receptor was identified in a young woman with acute or convalescent COVID-19. V and J are TRBV7-8 and TRBJ2-3; D possibly corresponds to TRBD1 (6 bases). In nucleotides, the CDR3 is TGTGCCAGCAGCTCCGCGGAGGACAGCCCCGATACGCAGTATTTT. This translates into CASSSAEDSPDTQYF.